A single sample gave rise to the 30 T cell receptor beta chains below, sequenced in a study of technical replicates of blood from a handful of donors. TCRdb keeps only in-frame clones here, not all; method: immunoSEQ multiplex PCR. The data hold about 61,000 clones, with 97% observed a single time. The sequenced sample consisted of T cells isolated from PBMCs. The receptors come from a human donor in good health.

V usage is TRBV7-9 and J usage is TRBJ2-5; 9 bases are shared with TRBD2. The germline gives CDR1 SEHNR, CDR2 FQNEAQ (reference sequence). The ends lost 1 base at V and 0 bases at J; junction bases unmatched: 12. This CDR3 comprises 19 residues. The CDR3 DNA reads TGTGCCAGCAGCTTAGTTAGGCTAGCGGGAAGAAACGACCAAGAGACCCAGTACTTC. This encodes CASSLVRLAGRNDQETQYF.

This sequence joins TRBV7-9 and TRBJ1-4, with 10 bases matching TRBD1. The germline V gene encodes CDR1 SEHNR and CDR2 FQNEAQ (reference sequence). The CDR3 length is 15 residues. J gave up 5 bases and V 2 bases, and 2 bases lay outside the gene matches. CDR3 sequence: CASSLLGQGNEKLFF. The CDR3, as DNA: TGTGCCAGCAGCTTACTGGGACAGGGGAATGAAAAACTGTTTTTT.

The V gene is TRBV7-9, the J gene TRBJ1-5, with a weak D call TRBD1 (6 bases). Germline CDR1 SEHNR, CDR2 FQNEAQ (reference sequence). The CDR3 length is 14 residues. Trimming stripped 5 bases from V and 5 bases from J, with 13 bases between. The CDR3 reads CASSRQDWDQPQHF. The CDR3 DNA reads TGTGCCAGCAGCCGACAGGATTGGGATCAGCCCCAGCATTTT.

V and J are TRBV7-9 and TRBJ1-5; the D is unclear. The germline V and J ends were trimmed by 6 bases and 5 bases, with 8 bases remaining between them. The CDR3 extends over 12 amino acids. Per the germline V gene, CDR1 is SEHNR and CDR2 is FQNEAQ (reference sequence). CDR3 protein: CASRAVDQPQHF. CDR3 nucleotide sequence: TGTGCCAGCAGGGCAGTCGATCAGCCCCAGCATTTT. The entire variable domain, with the rest obtained from reference TRBV7-9 and TRBJ1-5, is as follows: DTGVSQNPRHKITKRGQNVTFRCDPISEHNRLYWYRQTLGQGPEFLTYFQNEAQLEKSRLLSDRFSAERPKGSFSTLEIQRTEQGDSAMYLCASRAVDQPQHFGDGTRLSIL.

The chain uses TRBV2 and TRBJ2-3; the match to TRBD2 covers 9 bases. The CDR3 extends over 15 amino acids. The germline gives CDR1 SNHLY, CDR2 FYNNEI. The trim removed 4 bases at V and 1 base at J, leaving 3 bases unmatched. The CDR3 DNA sequence: TGTGCCAGCAGTGCGGCTAGCGGGGGCACAGATACGCAGTATTTT. Translating gives CASSAASGGTDTQYF.

This chain links TRBV28 with TRBJ2-7, with a tentative D call TRBD2 (5 bases). Trimming left V 6 bases short and J 1 base short, with 13 bases between. CDR1 is MDHEN and CDR2 is SYDVKM in the germline V gene. CDR3 length: 14 amino acids. The CDR3 sequence: CASRRVRLSYEQYF. The CDR3 nucleotides read TGTGCCAGCAGGAGAGTTCGACTATCCTACGAGCAGTACTTC.

This rearrangement joins TRBV29-1 to TRBJ2-7, with 8 positions matching TRBD1. Germline values: CDR1 SQVTM, CDR2 ANQGSEA. This CDR3 is built from 12 residues. With 6 bases clipped from V and 6 bases from J, the junction kept 7 bases outside the gene matches. CDR3 nucleotides: TGCAGCGTCAGGACAGGGCAGTCCGAGCAGTACTTC. The encoded protein is CSVRTGQSEQYF.

The V gene is TRBV29-1, the J gene TRBJ1-5; unclear D gene. Germline V gives CDR1 SQVTM, CDR2 ANQGSEA. This CDR3 region has 13 residues. With 4 bases removed from V and 3 bases from J, the gap between germline ends came to 10 bases. As DNA, the CDR3 is TGCAGCGTTGCGAGGAGTTTCAATCAGCCCCAGCATTTT. Translated, it gives CSVARSFNQPQHF.

The chain recombines TRBV5-6 with TRBJ2-2, with 10 bases that match TRBD2. Germline CDR1 and CDR2: SGHDT and YYEEEE. There are 16 residues in the CDR3. The V segment lost 4 bases and the J segment 6 bases; nucleotides outside the gene matches: 9. CDR3 sequence reads: CASSPGLAEHAGELFF. In DNA form, the CDR3 reads TGTGCCAGCAGCCCTGGACTAGCGGAACACGCCGGGGAGCTGTTTTTT. The entire variable domain, with the rest obtained from reference TRBV5-6 and TRBJ2-2, is as follows: DAGVTQSPTHLIKTRGQQVTLRCSPKSGHDTVSWYQQALGQGPQFIFQYYEEEERQRGNFPDRFSGHQFPNYSSELNVNALLLGDSALYLCASSPGLAEHAGELFFGEGSRLTVL.

V is TRBV5-6 and J is TRBJ1-2, with D possibly being TRBD1 (5 bases). The CDR3 has 15 residues. Looked up from germline, CDR1 is SGHDT and CDR2 is YYEEEE. Trimming removed 3 bases from V and 0 bases from J, with 12 bases in between. The CDR3 sequence: CASSSTGDSNYGYTF. In DNA, the CDR3 is TGTGCCAGCAGCTCCACAGGAGATTCTAACTATGGCTACACCTTC.

The rearrangement links TRBV19 to TRBJ1-4; possibly TRBD1 for D (5 bases). The germline V gene encodes CDR1 LNHDA and CDR2 SQIVND (reference sequence). The CDR3 runs 12 residues. V shed 5 bases and J shed 8 bases, with 9 bases lying between them. CDR3 sequence reads: CASSVRQEKLFF. DNA of the CDR3: TGTGCCAGTAGTGTAAGACAGGAAAAACTGTTTTTT.

J is TRBJ2-7 and V is TRBV29-1, with 8 positions matching TRBD1. CDR3 length: 15 amino acids. V lost 1 base, J lost 2 bases, and 7 bases stayed unmatched. The germline gives CDR1 SQVTM, CDR2 ANQGSEA. Here the CDR3 DNA reads TGCAGCGTTGAAGCCCTAGACAGGGGTGCCTACGAGCAGTACTTC. It yields the protein CSVEALDRGAYEQYF.

The gene calls are TRBV28 and TRBJ1-2; no clear D. Trimming stripped 1 base from V and 4 bases from J, with 4 bases between. CDR3 length equals 12 residues. In germline, CDR1 is MDHEN, CDR2 SYDVKM. CDR3 nucleotides: TGTGCCAGCAGTTTATCCGTCTATGGCTACACCTTC. Amino acid sequence: CASSLSVYGYTF.

The V call is TRBV2, the J call TRBJ1-6, with D possibly matching TRBD1 (5 bases). Trimming cost V 7 bases and J 7 bases, with 14 bases left between them. The germline gives CDR1 SNHLY, CDR2 FYNNEI. The CDR3 contains 14 residues. CDR3 sequence (DNA): TGTGCCAGCACCCGACAGTCATCGAATTCACCCCTCCACTTT. Translating gives CASTRQSSNSPLHF.

V is TRBV6-1 and J is TRBJ2-1; possible D gene TRBD2, 6 bases. CDR3 length: 10 residues. The V gene lost 8 bases and the J gene lost 9 bases, with 8 bases spanning the gap. The germline V gene has CDR1 MNHNS and CDR2 SASEGT. As DNA, the CDR3 is TGTGCCAGCTGGAGGGGTGAGCAGTTCTTC. It yields the protein CASWRGEQFF.

In DNA form, the CDR3 reads TGTGCCACAAGCGACCCGAACACTGAAGCTTTCTTT. It codes for CATSDPNTEAFF. The chain is built from TRBV10-3 and TRBJ1-1, with unresolved D. V was clipped by 10 bases and J by 1 base, with 10 bases between them. The CDR3 spans 12 residues. In germline, CDR1 is ENHRY, CDR2 SYGVKD.

V is TRBV28 and J is TRBJ1-5; TRBD1 aligns across 7 bases. V trimming: 6 bases; J trimming: 1 base; junction bases outside the gene matches: 9. Germline loops: CDR1 MDHEN, CDR2 SYDVKM. This CDR3 contains 16 residues. CDR3 DNA: TGTGCCAGCAGGGACTTTACAGGGGAGAGCAATCAGCCCCAGCATTTT. Its translation: CASRDFTGESNQPQHF.

The chain uses TRBV4-1 and TRBJ2-7; 8 nucleotides match TRBD2. Losses at the gene ends were 0 bases for V and 4 bases for J; bases not matched to a gene: 8. The CDR3 is 16 amino acids. Germline-derived CDR1 and CDR2 are MGHRA and YSYEKL. CDR3 coding DNA: TGCGCCAGCAGCCAAGATCGGGCGCGGGGGGCGTACGAGCAGTACTTC. It encodes CASSQDRARGAYEQYF.

The CDR3 nucleotides read TGTGCCAGCAGTGACCTCAATAGCTCTGGAAACACCATATATTTT. Translation: CASSDLNSSGNTIYF. The chain employs TRBV6-1 and TRBJ1-3; no clear D gene. This CDR3 is 15 amino acids long. Germline CDR1 reads MNHNS; CDR2 reads SASEGT. V dropped 3 bases and J dropped 0 bases, with 9 bases sitting between them.

The chain uses TRBV27 and TRBJ1-1; 9 nucleotides match TRBD1. The V segment lost 0 bases and the J segment 1 base; nucleotides outside the gene matches: 0. The CDR3 contains 15 residues. Germline lookup yields CDR1 MNHEY and CDR2 SMNVEV (reference sequence). The CDR3 DNA reads as TGTGCCAGCAGTTTATCGACAGGGGGGAACACTGAAGCTTTCTTT. Its protein is CASSLSTGGNTEAFF.

The gene calls are TRBV9 and TRBJ2-1; possibly TRBD1 for D (6 bases). CDR1 SGDLS and CDR2 YYNGEE come from the germline V gene. Trimming pared 4 bases from V and 4 bases from J, leaving 21 bases between. This CDR3 contains 17 residues. CDR3 in DNA: TGTGCCAGCAGCAGCTTGGGGGCCGCCCAAGGATACAATGAGCAGTTCTTC. This gives the protein CASSSLGAAQGYNEQFF. Variable domain in full (rest from reference TRBV9 and TRBJ2-1): DSGVTQTPKHLITATGQRVTLRCSPRSGDLSVYWYQQSLDQGLQFLIQYYNGEERAKGNILERFSAQQFPDLHSELNLSSLELGDSALYFCASSSLGAAQGYNEQFFGPGTRLTVL.

This clone was found once. An end of the junction does not agree with germline; a read error may underlie this. V gene TRBV5-8 combines with J gene TRBJ1-4; D ambiguous. CDR3 length equals 15 residues. Looked up from germline, CDR1 is SGHTS and CDR2 is YDEGEE. This chain's CDR3 is CASSPGIATNENLFF. The CDR3 bases are TGTGCCAGCAGCCCGGGGATTGCAACTAATGAAAATCTGTTTTTT.

The count of this clone is one. J is TRBJ2-1 and V is TRBV6-5; 10 bases agree with TRBD1. The V gene's germline CDR1 is MNHEY and CDR2 SVGAGI. V lost 5 bases and J lost 1; bases outside the gene matches: 2. The length of the CDR3 is 15 residues. The CDR3 reads CASSLDRGSYNEQFF. The CDR3 nucleotides read TGTGCCAGCAGTCTGGACAGGGGGTCCTACAATGAGCAGTTCTTC.

This chain uses TRBV6-1 with TRBJ1-5; D is unclear. V lost 6 bases, J lost 0 bases, and 12 bases lay in between. Germline CDR1 and CDR2: MNHNS and SASEGT. The CDR3 contains 15 residues. This chain's CDR3 is CASRGGVLSNQPQHF. In DNA form, the CDR3 reads TGTGCCAGCAGGGGAGGAGTCCTTAGCAATCAGCCCCAGCATTTT.

In its sample, this clone was seen once. V gene TRBV6-4 combines with J gene TRBJ2-1, with TRBD2 matching 13 bases. Germline-derived CDR1 and CDR2 are MRHNA and SNTAGT. The V segment lost 6 bases and the J segment 8 bases; nucleotides outside the gene matches: 1. This CDR3 is 13 amino acids long. The CDR3 region has the DNA TGTGCCAGCAGAGGACTAGCGGGAGATGAGCAGTTCTTC. It yields the protein CASRGLAGDEQFF.

This clone has a single count. The V call is TRBV5-6, the J call TRBJ1-4; unclear D gene. There are 14 residues in the CDR3. V dropped 2 bases and J dropped 3 bases, with 8 bases sitting between them. Germline V gene data show CDR1 as SGHDT and CDR2 as YYEEEE. CDR3 sequence: CASSFITPNEKLFF. DNA of the CDR3: TGTGCCAGCAGCTTTATAACACCTAATGAAAAACTGTTTTTT.

This rearrangement joins TRBV7-9 to TRBJ1-6; maybe TRBD1 (5 bases). Per the germline V gene, CDR1 is SEHNR and CDR2 is FQNEAQ (reference sequence). V was cut by 10 bases and J by 5 bases, with 15 bases left in between. The CDR3 runs to 14 residues. The CDR3 spells CAIHSAGHNSPLHF. CDR3 coding DNA: TGTGCCATACATTCGGCAGGGCATAATTCACCCCTCCACTTT.

V and J are TRBV6-1 and TRBJ1-1; TRBD1 aligns across 8 bases. CDR1 and CDR2 (germline): MNHNS, SASEGT. There are 15 residues in the CDR3. With 5 bases clipped from V and 0 bases from J, the junction kept 5 bases outside the gene matches. For the CDR3, the DNA is TGTGCCAGCAGTCTACGACAGGGGCTGAACACTGAAGCTTTCTTT. As protein: CASSLRQGLNTEAFF.

This chain connects TRBV5-1 to TRBJ1-2, with D possibly matching TRBD1 (6 bases). The V gene's germline CDR1 is SGHRS and CDR2 YFSETQ. Trimming took off 7 bases at V and 3 bases at J, with 16 bases between the two ends. The CDR3 spans 14 residues. The CDR3 here is CASQEQGADYGYTF. The CDR3 bases are TGCGCCAGCCAAGAACAGGGAGCGGACTATGGCTACACCTTC.

Comments on this clone: One end of the junction varies from germline; a read error may be responsible. The chain employs TRBV6-5 and TRBJ1-2; 10 bases match TRBD1. This CDR3 has 16 residues. The germline gives CDR1 MNHEY, CDR2 SVGAGI. The CDR3 nucleotides read TGTGCCAGCAGCTACTCGGGGACAGGGGCCGTCACTGGCTACACCTTC. This encodes CASSYSGTGAVTGYTF.